The clone carrying this T cell receptor beta chain has only one observation. There are 12 residues in the CDR3. The germline CDR1 and CDR2 sequences are SGHTA and FQGNSA. Trimming left V 8 bases short and J 3 bases short, with 8 bases between. The sample comes from a study of control samples from healthy donors and cancer patients. The protocol was immunoSEQ multiplex PCR, while the TCRdb copy is restricted to in-frame clones and leaves out a portion. The sample consists of some 77,000 clones, about 88% of them appearing once. The clonotype originates from a woman aged 60-75 years in good health. The chain couples TRBV7-2 to TRBJ1-5; D remains ambiguous. The sample comprised blood. CDR3 protein: CASGKFNQPQHF. The DNA of the CDR3 is TGTGCCAGCGGCAAATTCAATCAGCCCCAGCATTTT. Combining the CDR3 with reference TRBV7-2 and TRBJ1-5 gives the whole variable domain GAGVSQSPSNKVTEKGKDVELRCDPISGHTALYWYRQSLGQGLEFLIYFQGNSAPDKSGLPSDRFSAERTGGSVSTLTIQRTQQEDSAVYLCASGKFNQPQHFGDGTRLSIL.